The TCR beta chain described here comes from a study of blood T cell repertoires in COVID-19. Study in general: Samples representing acute and convalescent COVID-19 were sourced from the United States, Italy and Spain.

Two negative PCRs, clearance, or symptom resolution had been documented for recovered Cohort 3 donors. Produced via immunoSEQ multiplex PCR; TCRdb's table is partial and in-frame only. Altogether hundreds of thousands of clones are present, 85% to 90% being singletons, with the ten largest covering about 4%. CDR1 is SGHTA, CDR2 FQGNSA, per germline. The V and J ends lost 4 bases and 6 bases, in that order; junction bases with no gene match: 14. CDR3 length: 16 amino acids. The material sequenced was PBMCs or T cells enriched from blood (not recorded which). This clonotype was obtained from a man aged 25 to 45 who had recovered from COVID-19. V and J are TRBV7-2 and TRBJ2-5, with 7 nucleotides matching TRBD2. The CDR3 nucleotides read TGTGCCAGCAGCTGGGGGTCGGCGGGAGAGGGAAAGACCCAGTACTTC. Translation gives CASSWGSAGEGKTQYF.